This paragraph covers one T cell receptor (beta chain) sequence. This clone was seen more than once but under ten times. The antigen this receptor binds is unknown. No much larger clone is present one base from it, and per-base qualities are unavailable. None of the patients had been given any treatment before thyroid surgery. The study retrospectively analysed patient clinical samples collected from about 2012 to 2019 using T-cell receptor beta sequencing. The CDR3 has 13 amino acids, counting the end cysteine and phenylalanine. Only the CDR3 DNA is retained, 39 bases long and in frame from the first base. Trimming leaves V shorter by 9 bases and J shorter by 0 bases, with the junction holding 4 bases beyond the gene matches. CDR1 and CDR2 (MNHNS, SASEGT) derive from the germline V gene. The sample originates from a study of metastatic and nonmetastatic thyroid tumors (dated by TCRdb to 2018 to 2020). With respect to the entire study: The researchers compared repertoires between peripheral blood samples and tumor or nodule tissue samples from patients with malignant or benign thyroid disease. Results and caveats for the whole study, not just this receptor: In both blood and tumor samples, malignant tumors were reported to have significantly higher TCR beta diversity than benign nodules.

The library was built by means of PCR. The sequencer listed for this sample is Illumina HiSeq 4000. The TCR beta-chain CDR3 region of each patient was profiled by high-throughput sequencing. Under the source paper's analysis protocol: A classifier to discriminate distant-metastatic papillary thyroid cancer patients was built from CDR3 differences across clinicopathological groups. To measure repertoire diversity the researchers used the Shannon index, while the Morisita-Horn index served to gauge how similar the tumor and blood repertoires were. Using fastp at Q25 and MiXCR, TCRdb reprocessed the public reads and kept productive beta chains. TCRdb assigned the V and J calls; the authors' analysis was not used. The table for this sample lists around 15,000 clones; about 25% of them were counted only once. Roughly 7% of the sample belongs to the ten largest clones.

This receptor was identified in a female donor with papillary thyroid cancer or a benign thyroid nodule (not recorded which). Some clones in this sample may be carry-over from other donors' samples. The rearranged segments are TRBV6-1 and TRBJ1-1, with TRBD1 matching 7 junction bases. Sequenced input: adjacent normal tissue. This receptor has the CDR3 CASRDRVNTEAFF. The base sequence is TGTGCCAGTAGAGACAGGGTGAACACTGAAGCTTTCTTT.